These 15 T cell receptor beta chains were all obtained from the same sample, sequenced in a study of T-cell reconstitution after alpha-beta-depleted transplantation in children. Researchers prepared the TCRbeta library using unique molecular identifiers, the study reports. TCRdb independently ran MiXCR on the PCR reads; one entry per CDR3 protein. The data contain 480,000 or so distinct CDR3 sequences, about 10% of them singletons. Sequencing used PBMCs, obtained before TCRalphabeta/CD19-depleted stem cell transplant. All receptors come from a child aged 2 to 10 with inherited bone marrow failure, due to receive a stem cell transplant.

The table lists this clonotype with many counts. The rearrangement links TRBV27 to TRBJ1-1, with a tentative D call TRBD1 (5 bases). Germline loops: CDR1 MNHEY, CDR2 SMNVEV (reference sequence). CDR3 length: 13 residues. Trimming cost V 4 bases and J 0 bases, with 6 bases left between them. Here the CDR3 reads CASSYRMNTEAFF. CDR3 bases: TGTGCCAGCAGTTACAGGATGAACACTGAAGCTTTCTTT.

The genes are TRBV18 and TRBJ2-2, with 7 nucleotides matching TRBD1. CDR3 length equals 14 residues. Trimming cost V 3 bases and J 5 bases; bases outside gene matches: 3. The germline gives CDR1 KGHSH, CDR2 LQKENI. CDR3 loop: CASSPSRGTGELFF. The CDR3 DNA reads TGTGCCAGCTCACCGAGCAGGGGGACCGGGGAGCTGTTTTTT. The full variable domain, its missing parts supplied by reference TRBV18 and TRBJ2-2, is NAGVMQNPRHLVRRRGQEARLRCSPMKGHSHVYWYRQLPEEGLKFMVYLQKENIIDESGMPKERFSAEFPKEGPSILRIQQVVRGDSAAYFCASSPSRGTGELFFGEGSRLTVL.

This CDR3 is CASTLVAEETQYF. CDR3 DNA sequence: TGTGCCAGCACCTTAGTGGCAGAAGAGACCCAGTACTTC. This chain connects TRBV6-6 to TRBJ2-5; D ambiguous. Trimming pared 7 bases from V and 3 bases from J, leaving 12 bases between. This CDR3 region has 13 residues. Germline loops: CDR1 MNHNY, CDR2 SVGAGI (reference sequence).

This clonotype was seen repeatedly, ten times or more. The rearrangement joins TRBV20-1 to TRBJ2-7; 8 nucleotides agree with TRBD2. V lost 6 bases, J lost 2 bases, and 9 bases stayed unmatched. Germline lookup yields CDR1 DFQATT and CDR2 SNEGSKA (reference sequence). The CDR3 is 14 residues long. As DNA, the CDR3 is TGCAGTGCGGCGAGCGGGAGAGTCCCCTACGAGCAGTACTTC. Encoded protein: CSAASGRVPYEQYF.

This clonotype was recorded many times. CDR3 DNA: TGCGCCAGCAGCGAAATGTCAGGGAGCACAGATACGCAGTATTTT. Encoded protein: CASSEMSGSTDTQYF. This chain joins TRBV4-3 and TRBJ2-3; possible D gene TRBD1, 5 bases. The CDR3 spans 15 residues. The V end was cut by 5 bases, the J end by 0 bases, with 12 bases between. In germline, CDR1 is LGHNA, CDR2 YSLEER.

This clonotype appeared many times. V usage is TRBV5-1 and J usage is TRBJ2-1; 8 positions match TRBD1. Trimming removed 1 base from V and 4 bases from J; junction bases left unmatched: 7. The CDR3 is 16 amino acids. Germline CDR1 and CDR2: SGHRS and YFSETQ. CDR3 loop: CASSLTRTGPYNEQFF. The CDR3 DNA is TGCGCCAGCAGCTTGACCCGGACAGGGCCGTACAATGAGCAGTTCTTC. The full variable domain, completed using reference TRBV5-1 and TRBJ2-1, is KAGVTQTPRYLIKTRGQQVTLSCSPISGHRSVSWYQQTPGQGLQFLFEYFSETQRNKGNFPGRFSGRQFSNSRSEMNVSTLELGDSALYLCASSLTRTGPYNEQFFGPGTRLTVL.

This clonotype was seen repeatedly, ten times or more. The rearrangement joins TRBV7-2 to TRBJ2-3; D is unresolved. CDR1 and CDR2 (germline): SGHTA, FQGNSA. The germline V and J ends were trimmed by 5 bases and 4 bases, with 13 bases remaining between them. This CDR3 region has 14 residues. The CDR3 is CASSRNMQADTQYF. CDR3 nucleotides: TGTGCCAGCAGCCGAAATATGCAAGCAGATACGCAGTATTTT.

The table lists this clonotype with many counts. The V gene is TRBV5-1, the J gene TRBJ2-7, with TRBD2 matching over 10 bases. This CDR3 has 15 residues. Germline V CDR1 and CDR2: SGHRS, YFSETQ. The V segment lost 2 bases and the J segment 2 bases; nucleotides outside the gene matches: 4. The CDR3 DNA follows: TGCGCCAGCAGCTTCGGGACTAGCGTGACCTACGAGCAGTACTTC. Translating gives CASSFGTSVTYEQYF.

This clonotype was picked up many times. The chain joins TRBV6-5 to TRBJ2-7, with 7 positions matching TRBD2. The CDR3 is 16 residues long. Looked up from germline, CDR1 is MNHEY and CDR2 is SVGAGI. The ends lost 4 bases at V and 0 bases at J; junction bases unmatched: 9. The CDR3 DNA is TGTGCCAGCAGTTCCACATTAGCGGGCCCCTCCTACGAGCAGTACTTC. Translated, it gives CASSSTLAGPSYEQYF.

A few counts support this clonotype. CDR3: CASSLQGNNSPLHF. The CDR3 DNA reads as TGTGCCAGTAGTCTCCAGGGGAATAATTCACCCCTCCACTTT. The chain combines TRBV19 with TRBJ1-6; a weak D match, TRBD1 (6 bases). V was shortened by 5 bases and J by 5 bases, with 10 bases between the two germline ends. The CDR3 spans 14 residues. CDR1 and CDR2 from the germline V gene are LNHDA and SQIVND (reference sequence). The full variable domain, rest sourced from reference TRBV19 and TRBJ1-6, is DGGITQSPKYLFRKEGQNVTLSCEQNLNHDAMYWYRQDPGQGLRLIYYSQIVNDFQKGDIAEGYSVSREKKESFPLTVTSAQKNPTAFYLCASSLQGNNSPLHFGNGTRLTVT.

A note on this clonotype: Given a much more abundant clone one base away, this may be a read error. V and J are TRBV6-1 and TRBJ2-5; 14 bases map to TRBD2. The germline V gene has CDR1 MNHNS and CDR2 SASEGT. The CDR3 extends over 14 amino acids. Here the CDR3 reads CASTRLAGGETQHF. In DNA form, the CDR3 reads TGTGCCAGCACCCGACTAGCGGGAGGGGAGACCCAGCACTTC.

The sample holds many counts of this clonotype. Here the CDR3 DNA reads TGTGCCAGCAGTTATGGAGGGTATCGGGGCAATGAGCAGTTCTTC. Protein product: CASSYGGYRGNEQFF. V gene TRBV6-5 combines with J gene TRBJ2-1, with D perhaps matching TRBD2 (6 bases). Germline V CDR1 and CDR2: MNHEY, SVGAGI. This CDR3 is 15 amino acids long. The ends were cut back, 3 bases at V and 6 bases at J, with 15 bases in the middle.

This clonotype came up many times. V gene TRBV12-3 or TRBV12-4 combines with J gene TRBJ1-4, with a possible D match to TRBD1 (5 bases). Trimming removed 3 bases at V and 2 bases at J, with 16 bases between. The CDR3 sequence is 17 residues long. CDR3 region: CASSFGGFKWTNEKLFF. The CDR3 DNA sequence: TGTGCCAGCAGTTTCGGGGGGTTCAAGTGGACTAATGAAAAACTGTTTTTT.

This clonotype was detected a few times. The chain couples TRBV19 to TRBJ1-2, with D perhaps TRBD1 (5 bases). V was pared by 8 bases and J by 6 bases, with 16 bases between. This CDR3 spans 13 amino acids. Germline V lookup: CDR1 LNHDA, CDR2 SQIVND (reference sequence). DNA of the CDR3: TGTGCCAGTTCCTTCGGGGTGGGGGATGGCTACACCTTC. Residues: CASSFGVGDGYTF. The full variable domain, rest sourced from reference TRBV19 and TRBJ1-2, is DGGITQSPKYLFRKEGQNVTLSCEQNLNHDAMYWYRQDPGQGLRLIYYSQIVNDFQKGDIAEGYSVSREKKESFPLTVTSAQKNPTAFYLCASSFGVGDGYTFGSGTRLTVV.

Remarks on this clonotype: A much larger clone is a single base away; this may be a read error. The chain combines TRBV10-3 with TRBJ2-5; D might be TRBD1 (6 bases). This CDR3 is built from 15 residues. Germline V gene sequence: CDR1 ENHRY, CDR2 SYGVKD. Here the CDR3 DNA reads TGTGCCATCAGAGAGTCTGGGGGCCGAAGGGAGACCCAGTACTTC. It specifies CAIRESGGRRETQYF.